In its sample, the clone carrying this T cell receptor beta chain ranks as medium-sized. No antigen is known for it. The identical CDR3 is also encoded by other nucleotide sequences in the sample. These data are taken from a study of brain T cells in children with intractable seizures. Surgery cases with the highest brain T cell transcript signatures were chosen for sequencing. Points from the study as a whole: Clones missing pre-surgery may reflect undersampling of that blood sample.

The CDR3 contains 12 residues. CDR1 is SGHVS and CDR2 is FNYEAQ in the germline V gene. V was trimmed by 1 base and J by 3 bases, leaving 3 bases between them. Some clones are missing from TCRdb's copy, which holds only in-frame ones; the method was immunoSEQ multiplex PCR. The table records thousands of clones, around 69% of them present only once. Material: resected brain tissue, obtained at surgery. The sequence was obtained from a boy younger than two with tuberous sclerosis and intractable seizures. The rearrangement joins TRBV7-6 to TRBJ1-2; D not resolved. The CDR3 DNA sequence: TGTGCCAGCAGCTTAGGCGACTATGGCTACACCTTC. It yields the protein CASSLGDYGYTF.